This T cell receptor (beta chain) was recovered during a study of OX40 agonist ivuxolimab in advanced cancers. V gave up 4 bases and J gave up 2 bases, with 16 bases separating them. The CDR3 spans 15 residues. Germline CDR1 GTSNPN, CDR2 SVGIG (reference sequence). TCRdb's table, derived via immunoSEQ multiplex PCR, lists solely in-frame clones and lacks some. This sample has 35,000 to 45,000 clones, with approximately 86% found just once. The sequence was obtained from an adult with an advanced solid tumor such as melanoma, head and neck, liver or kidney cancer. This chain joins TRBV30 and TRBJ2-3, with D perhaps TRBD2 (6 bases). This specimen consisted of CD4+ or CD8+ T cells sorted from blood, obtained in a trial of the OX40 agonist ivuxolimab. CDR3 region: CAWTRLGTHTDTQYF. CDR3 bases: TGTGCCTGGACCCGACTAGGAACCCACACAGATACGCAGTATTTT.